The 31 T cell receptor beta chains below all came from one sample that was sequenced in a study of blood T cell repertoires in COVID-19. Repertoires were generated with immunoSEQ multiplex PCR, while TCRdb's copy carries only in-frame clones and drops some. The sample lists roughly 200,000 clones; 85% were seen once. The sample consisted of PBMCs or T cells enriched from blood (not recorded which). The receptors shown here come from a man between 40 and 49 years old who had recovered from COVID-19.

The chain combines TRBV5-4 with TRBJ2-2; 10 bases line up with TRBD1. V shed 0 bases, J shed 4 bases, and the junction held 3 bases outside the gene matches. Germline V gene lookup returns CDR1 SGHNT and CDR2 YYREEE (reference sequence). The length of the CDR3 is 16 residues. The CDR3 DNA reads TGTGCCAGCAGCTTGGCCGACAGGGGGCGCACCGGGGAGCTGTTTTTT. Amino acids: CASSLADRGRTGELFF.

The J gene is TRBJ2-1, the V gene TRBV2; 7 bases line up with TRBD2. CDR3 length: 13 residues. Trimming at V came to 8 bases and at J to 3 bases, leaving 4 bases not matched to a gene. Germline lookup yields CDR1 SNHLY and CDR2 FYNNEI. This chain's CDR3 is CASAGLGYNEQFF. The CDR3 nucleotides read TGTGCCAGCGCCGGACTAGGCTACAATGAGCAGTTCTTC. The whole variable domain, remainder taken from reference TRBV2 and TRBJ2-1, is EPEVTQTPSHQVTQMGQEVILRCVPISNHLYFYWYRQILGQKVEFLVSFYNNEISEKSEIFDDQFSVERPDGSNFTLKIRSTKLEDSAMYFCASAGLGYNEQFFGPGTRLTVL.

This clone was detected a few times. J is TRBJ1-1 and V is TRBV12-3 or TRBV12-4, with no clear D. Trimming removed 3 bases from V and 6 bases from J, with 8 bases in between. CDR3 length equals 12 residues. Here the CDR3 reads CASSFSAAEAFF. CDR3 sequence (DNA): TGTGCCAGCAGTTTTAGCGCAGCTGAAGCTTTCTTT.

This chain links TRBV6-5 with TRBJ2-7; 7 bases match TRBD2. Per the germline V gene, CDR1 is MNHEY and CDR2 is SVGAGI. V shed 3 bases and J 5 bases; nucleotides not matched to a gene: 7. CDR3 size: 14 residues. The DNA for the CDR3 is TGTGCCAGCAGTTATAGGCGGGAGTACGACGAGCAGTACTTC. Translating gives CASSYRREYDEQYF.

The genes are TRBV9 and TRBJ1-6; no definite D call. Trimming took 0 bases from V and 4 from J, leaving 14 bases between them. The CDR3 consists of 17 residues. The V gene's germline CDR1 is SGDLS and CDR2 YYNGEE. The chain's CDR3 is CASSVGQSGHYNSPLHF. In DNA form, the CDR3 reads TGTGCCAGCAGCGTAGGTCAAAGTGGGCATTATAATTCACCCCTCCACTTT.

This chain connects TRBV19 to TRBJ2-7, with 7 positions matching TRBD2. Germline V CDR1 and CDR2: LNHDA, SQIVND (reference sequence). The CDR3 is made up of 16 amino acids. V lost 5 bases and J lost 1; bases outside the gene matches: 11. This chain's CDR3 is CASSPRGGRASYEQYF. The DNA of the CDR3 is TGTGCCAGTAGTCCCCGAGGAGGGAGGGCTTCCTACGAGCAGTACTTC.

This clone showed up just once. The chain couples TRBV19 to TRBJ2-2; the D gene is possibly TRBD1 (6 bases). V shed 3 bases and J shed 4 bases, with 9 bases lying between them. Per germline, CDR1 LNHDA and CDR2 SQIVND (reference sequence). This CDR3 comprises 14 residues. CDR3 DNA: TGTGCCAGTAGTATCACAGGGATCACCGGGGAGCTGTTTTTT. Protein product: CASSITGITGELFF.

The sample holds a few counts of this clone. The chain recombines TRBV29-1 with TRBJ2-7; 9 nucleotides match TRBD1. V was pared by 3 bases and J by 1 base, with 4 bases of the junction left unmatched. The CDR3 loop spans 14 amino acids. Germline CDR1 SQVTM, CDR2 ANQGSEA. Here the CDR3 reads CSVDLGTGSYEQYF. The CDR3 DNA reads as TGCAGCGTTGATCTCGGGACAGGGTCCTACGAGCAGTACTTC.

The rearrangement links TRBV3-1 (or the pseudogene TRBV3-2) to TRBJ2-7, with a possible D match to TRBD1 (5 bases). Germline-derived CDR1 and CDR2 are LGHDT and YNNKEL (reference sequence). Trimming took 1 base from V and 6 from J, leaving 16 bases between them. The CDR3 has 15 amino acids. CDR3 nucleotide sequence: TGTGCCAGCAGCCAAGGGGGCAGGGCGTCCCGCGAGCAGTACTTC. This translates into CASSQGGRASREQYF.

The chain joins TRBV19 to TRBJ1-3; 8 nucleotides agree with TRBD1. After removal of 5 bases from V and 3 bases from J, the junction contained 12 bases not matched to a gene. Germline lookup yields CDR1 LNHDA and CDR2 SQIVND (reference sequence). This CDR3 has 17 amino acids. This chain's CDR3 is CASSPRQGYPLGNTIYF. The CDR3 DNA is TGTGCCAGTAGTCCACGACAGGGGTACCCTCTTGGAAACACCATATATTTT.

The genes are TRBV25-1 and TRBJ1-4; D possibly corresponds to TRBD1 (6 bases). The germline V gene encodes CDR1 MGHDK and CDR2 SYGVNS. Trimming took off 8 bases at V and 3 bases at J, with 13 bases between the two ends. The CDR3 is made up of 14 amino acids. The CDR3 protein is CASETGSANEKLFF. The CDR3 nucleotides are TGTGCCAGCGAAACAGGGTCGGCTAATGAAAAACTGTTTTTT.

As DNA, the CDR3 is TGTGCCAGCAGCCTAAGACAGGTTGGGACCGGGGAGCTGTTTTTT. Translation: CASSLRQVGTGELFF. The chain joins TRBV9 to TRBJ2-2; TRBD1 is a possible D gene (6 bases). This CDR3 is built from 15 residues. V was trimmed by 4 bases and J by 5 bases, leaving 15 bases between them. CDR1 and CDR2 (germline): SGDLS, YYNGEE.

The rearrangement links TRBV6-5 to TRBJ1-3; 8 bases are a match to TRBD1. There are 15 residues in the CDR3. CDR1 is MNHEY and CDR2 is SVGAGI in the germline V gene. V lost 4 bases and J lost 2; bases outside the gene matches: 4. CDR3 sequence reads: CASSSSTGAGNTIYF. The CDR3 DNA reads TGTGCCAGCAGTTCCTCGACAGGGGCTGGAAACACCATATATTTT.

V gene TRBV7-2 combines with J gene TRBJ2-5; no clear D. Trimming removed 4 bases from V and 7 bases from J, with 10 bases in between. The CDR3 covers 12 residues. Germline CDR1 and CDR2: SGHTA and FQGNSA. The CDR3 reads CASSSPPGTQYF. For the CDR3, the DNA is TGTGCCAGCAGCTCCCCCCCCGGGACCCAGTACTTC.

CDR3 DNA: TGTGCCAGCAGCTTGGCGAGCCAGTACTTC. Protein: CASSLASQYF. This rearrangement joins TRBV5-8 to TRBJ2-4; D unclear. This CDR3 comprises 10 residues. In germline, CDR1 is SGHTS, CDR2 YDEGEE. V lost 0 bases and J 13 bases, leaving 5 bases between the germline ends.

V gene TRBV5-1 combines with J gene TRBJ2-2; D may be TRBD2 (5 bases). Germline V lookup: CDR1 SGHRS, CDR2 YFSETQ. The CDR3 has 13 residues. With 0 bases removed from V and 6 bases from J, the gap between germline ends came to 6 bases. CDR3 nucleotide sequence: TGCGCCAGCAGCTTGGGCGGGTCCGGGGAGCTGTTTTTT. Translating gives CASSLGGSGELFF.

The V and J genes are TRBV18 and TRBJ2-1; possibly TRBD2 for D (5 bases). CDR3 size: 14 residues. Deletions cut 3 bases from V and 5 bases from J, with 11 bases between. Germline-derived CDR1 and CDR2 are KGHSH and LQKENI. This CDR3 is CASSPIGLNNEQFF. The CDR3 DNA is TGTGCCAGCTCACCCATAGGACTTAACAATGAGCAGTTCTTC.

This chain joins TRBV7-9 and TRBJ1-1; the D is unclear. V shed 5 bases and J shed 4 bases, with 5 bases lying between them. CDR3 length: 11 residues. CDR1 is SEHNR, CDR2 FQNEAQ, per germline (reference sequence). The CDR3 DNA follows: TGTGCCAGCAGCACAGCCACTGAAGCTTTCTTT. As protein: CASSTATEAFF.

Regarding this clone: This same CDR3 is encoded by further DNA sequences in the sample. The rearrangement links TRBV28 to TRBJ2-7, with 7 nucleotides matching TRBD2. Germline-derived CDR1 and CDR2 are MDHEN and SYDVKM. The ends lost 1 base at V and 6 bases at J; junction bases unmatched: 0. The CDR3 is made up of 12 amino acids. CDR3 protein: CASSLLAGEQYF. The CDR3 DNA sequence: TGTGCCAGCAGTTTATTAGCGGGCGAGCAGTACTTC. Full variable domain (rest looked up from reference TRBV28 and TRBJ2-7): DVKVTQSSRYLVKRTGEKVFLECVQDMDHENMFWYRQDPGLGLRLIYFSYDVKMKEKGDIPEGYSVSREKKERFSLILESASTNQTSMYLCASSLLAGEQYFGPGTRLTVT.

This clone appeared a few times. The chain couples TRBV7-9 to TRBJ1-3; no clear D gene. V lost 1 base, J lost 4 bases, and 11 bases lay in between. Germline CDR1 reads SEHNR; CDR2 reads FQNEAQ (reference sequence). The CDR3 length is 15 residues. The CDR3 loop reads CASSLGSSKGNTIYF. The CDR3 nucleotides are TGTGCCAGCAGCTTAGGGTCCTCTAAGGGAAACACCATATATTTT.

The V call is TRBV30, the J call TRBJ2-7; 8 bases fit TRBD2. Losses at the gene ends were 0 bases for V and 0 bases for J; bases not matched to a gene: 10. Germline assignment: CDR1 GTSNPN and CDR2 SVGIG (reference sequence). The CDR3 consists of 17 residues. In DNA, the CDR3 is TGTGCCTGGAGTGTAAGGGGGGGAGGGACTAGCTCCTACGAGCAGTACTTC. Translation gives CAWSVRGGGTSSYEQYF.

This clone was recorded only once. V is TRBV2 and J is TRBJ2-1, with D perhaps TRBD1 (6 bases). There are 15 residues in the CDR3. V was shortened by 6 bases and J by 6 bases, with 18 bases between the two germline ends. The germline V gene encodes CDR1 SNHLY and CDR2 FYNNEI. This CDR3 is CASRLRGGFVNEQFF. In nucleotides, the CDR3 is TGTGCCAGCAGACTCAGGGGTGGCTTTGTCAATGAGCAGTTCTTC.

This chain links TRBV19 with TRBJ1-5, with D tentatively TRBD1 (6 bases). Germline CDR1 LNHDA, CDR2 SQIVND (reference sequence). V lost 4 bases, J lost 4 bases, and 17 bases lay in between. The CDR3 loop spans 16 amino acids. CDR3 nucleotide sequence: TGTGCCAGTAGTACACCACAGGGTGGAGTGAATCAGCCCCAGCATTTT. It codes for CASSTPQGGVNQPQHF.

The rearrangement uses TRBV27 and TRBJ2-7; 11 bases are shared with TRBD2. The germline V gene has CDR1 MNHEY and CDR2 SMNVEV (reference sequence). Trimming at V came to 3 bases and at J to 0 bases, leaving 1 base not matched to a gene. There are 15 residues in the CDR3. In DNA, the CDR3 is TGTGCCAGCAGTTTTAGCGGGAGGGGCTCCTACGAGCAGTACTTC. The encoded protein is CASSFSGRGSYEQYF.

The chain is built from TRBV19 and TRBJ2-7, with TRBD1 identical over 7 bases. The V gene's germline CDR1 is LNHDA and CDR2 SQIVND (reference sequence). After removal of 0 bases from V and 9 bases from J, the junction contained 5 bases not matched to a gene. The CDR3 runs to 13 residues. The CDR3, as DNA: TGTGCCAGTAGTATAGACGACAGGGAAAGGCAGTACTTC. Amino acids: CASSIDDRERQYF.

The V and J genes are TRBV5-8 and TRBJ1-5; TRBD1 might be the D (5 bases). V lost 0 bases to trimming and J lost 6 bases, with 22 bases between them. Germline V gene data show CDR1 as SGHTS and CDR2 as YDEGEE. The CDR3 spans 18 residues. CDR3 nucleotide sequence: TGTGCCAGCAGCTTGGTCGCAGGGAACGTGGGGTCCGGTCAGCCCCAGCATTTT. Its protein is CASSLVAGNVGSGQPQHF.

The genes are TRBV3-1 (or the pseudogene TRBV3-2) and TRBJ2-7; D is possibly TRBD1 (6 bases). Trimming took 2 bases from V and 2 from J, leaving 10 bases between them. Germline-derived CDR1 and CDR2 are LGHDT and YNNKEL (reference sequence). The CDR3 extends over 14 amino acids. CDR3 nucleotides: TGTGCCAGCAGCCAAAGTTGGGACACCTACGAGCAGTACTTC. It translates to CASSQSWDTYEQYF.

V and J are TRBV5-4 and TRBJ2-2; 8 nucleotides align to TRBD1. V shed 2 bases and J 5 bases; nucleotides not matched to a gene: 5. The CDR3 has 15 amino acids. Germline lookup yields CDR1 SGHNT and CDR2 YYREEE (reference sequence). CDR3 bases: TGTGCCAGCAGCTTACGGACAGGGCCTACCGGGGAGCTGTTTTTT. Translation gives CASSLRTGPTGELFF. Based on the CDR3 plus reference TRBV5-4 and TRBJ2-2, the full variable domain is ETGVTQSPTHLIKTRGQQVTLRCSSQSGHNTVSWYQQALGQGPQFIFQYYREEENGRGNFPPRFSGLQFPNYSSELNVNALELDDSALYLCASSLRTGPTGELFFGEGSRLTVL.

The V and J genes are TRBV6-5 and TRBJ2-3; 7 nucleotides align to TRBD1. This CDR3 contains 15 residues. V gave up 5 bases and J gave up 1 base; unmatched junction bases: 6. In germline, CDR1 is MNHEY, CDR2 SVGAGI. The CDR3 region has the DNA TGTGCCAGCAGTCTAACCGGGACAGGCACAGATACGCAGTATTTT. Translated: CASSLTGTGTDTQYF.

The CDR3 DNA is TGTGCCAGCAGTTACTCGGGAGGGGCGGATGGCTACACCTTC. This gives the protein CASSYSGGADGYTF. The chain employs TRBV6-5 and TRBJ1-2; possibly TRBD1 for D (5 bases). This CDR3 spans 14 amino acids. V was clipped by 0 bases and J by 6 bases, with 11 bases between them. CDR1 and CDR2 (germline): MNHEY, SVGAGI.

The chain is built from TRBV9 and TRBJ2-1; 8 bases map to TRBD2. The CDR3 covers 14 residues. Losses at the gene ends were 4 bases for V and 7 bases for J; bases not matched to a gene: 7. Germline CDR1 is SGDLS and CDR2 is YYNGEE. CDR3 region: CASSTSGGLNEQFF. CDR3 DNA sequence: TGTGCCAGCAGCACCAGCGGGGGCTTAAATGAGCAGTTCTTC.